The T cell receptor beta chain under discussion was sequenced for a study of blood T cell repertoires in COVID-19. Study overall: Nucleic acid was either cDNA or gDNA, and it came from T cells, B-cell-depleted T cells, or PBMCs.

Produced via immunoSEQ multiplex PCR; TCRdb's table is partial and in-frame only. Of approximately 220,000 clones in the sample, 85% to 90% were seen once. This clone has only a few counts. CDR3 length: 14 amino acids. The germline V gene encodes CDR1 MNHNS and CDR2 SASEGT. Losses at the gene ends were 1 base for V and 9 bases for J; bases not matched to a gene: 6. Participant-reported clinical history was the basis for cohort assignment. Two negative PCRs, clearance, or symptom resolution had been documented for recovered Cohort 3 donors. The receptor was derived from a man aged 25 to 40 who had recovered from COVID-19. The rearrangement joins TRBV6-1 to TRBJ1-5; 7 bases map to TRBD1. Sequencing input: PBMCs or T cells enriched from blood (not recorded which). This CDR3 is CASSEDRGRGPQHF. Written as DNA, the CDR3 is TGTGCCAGCAGTGAAGATAGGGGGCGAGGGCCCCAGCATTTT.